This paragraph reports one T cell receptor beta chain. This clonotype was seen many times. Its antigen target is currently unknown. Base qualities were left out, and no much larger clone turns up one base away. The data originate from a study of T-cell reconstitution after alpha-beta-depleted transplantation in children (dated by TCRdb to about 2016). Turning to the overall study: Using TCR repertoire profiling, the study followed T-cell immune reconstitution in a quantitative way in children after TCRalphabeta/CD19-depleted allogeneic hematopoietic cell transplantation.

For CDR1 and CDR2, the germline V gene lists SGHRS and YFSETQ. The germline ends are 6 bases apart after V is trimmed by 0 bases and J by 4 bases. Its CDR3 holds 13 amino acids, cysteine through phenylalanine. Only the CDR3 DNA is retained, 39 bases long and in frame from the first base. Library method: PCR. Sequencing was carried out with an Illumina HiSeq 2500. TCR libraries were prepared with molecular barcoding, using unique molecular identifiers to normalize TCRbeta repertoire quantification. The public reads were reprocessed in TCRdb via fastp at Q25 and MiXCR, keeping in-frame beta chains. CDR3 protein sequences are deduplicated, and each keeps its most common genes and DNA. The sample table shows fewer than 550,000 distinct CDR3 sequences, and approximately 10% are seen once. Around 13% of the sample goes to the ten largest clones. In the paper's terms, the treatment or condition label means: allogeneic hematopoietic cell transplantation with graft depleted of TCRalphabeta T cells and CD19 B cells. TCRalphabeta/CD19-depleted allogeneic hematopoietic cell grafts were given to the transplant recipients, all of whom were children.

Study-level results and caveats: The high TCRbeta diversity at day 60 in some patients was ascribed to recipient T cells and intrathymic progenitors that had survived conditioning. Apparently early alphabetaT-cell count recovery about two months after transplant reportedly relied on only several hundred rapidly expanded clones derived from non-depleted graft cells. Over subsequent months, a decline in hyperexpanded clone frequencies was noted, and after one year, T-cell counts and TCRbeta diversity were mostly ascribed to newly produced T cells.

The chain is made from TRBV5-1 and TRBJ2-3; the D region is possibly TRBD1 or TRBD2, each matching across 5 bases. This sample comprised PBMCs, mostly from graft donor cells, obtained 180 days after TCRalphabeta/CD19-depleted stem cell transplant. This receptor was obtained from a female patient between 2 and 10 years old who had a stem cell transplant for aplastic anemia, so the T cells may come from the graft donor. For the CDR3, the sequence is CASSLAGPDTQYF. The sequence in DNA is TGCGCCAGCAGCTTGGCGGGGCCAGATACGCAGTATTTT. With the portions outside the CDR3 filled from the reference TRBV5-1 and TRBJ2-3 genes, the complete variable region becomes KAGVTQTPRYLIKTRGQQVTLSCSPISGHRSVSWYQQTPGQGLQFLFEYFSETQRNKGNFPGRFSGRQFSNSRSEMNVSTLELGDSALYLCASSLAGPDTQYFGPGTRLTVL.